In its sample, the clone carrying this T cell receptor (beta chain) was seen a few times. Antigen unknown. It was with a sample-barcoded 5' primer and a J-beta primer mix that a second PCR of about 6 to 12 cycles was run. With 12 random nucleotides, a template-switch adaptor tagged each individual cDNA molecule. Individual samples furnished no less than 3 million CDR3-containing paired-end reads apiece. TCRdb itself ran the 5' RACE reads through MiXCR, one entry per CDR3 protein. The sample has some 700,000 distinct CDR3 sequences, about a fifth seen once. This CDR3 spans 12 amino acids. V lost 5 bases, J lost 5 bases, and 4 bases stayed unmatched. CDR1 and CDR2 from the germline V gene are SQVTM and ANQGSEA. The source of the sample is a study of blood T cells in healthy people across ages. At the level of the study: About one barcoded beta molecule per two T cells was the capture yield of template switching.

Study conclusions and caveats: In the absence of known donor CMV status, changes in expanded clonotypes were possibly confounded.

This TCR came from a man aged 65 to 79 in good health. The chain carries TRBV29-1 and TRBJ1-1, with 8 bases fitting TRBD1. The sequenced sample consisted of blood. The CDR3 here is CSVQDRATEAFF. CDR3 sequence (DNA): TGCAGCGTTCAGGACAGGGCAACTGAAGCTTTCTTT.